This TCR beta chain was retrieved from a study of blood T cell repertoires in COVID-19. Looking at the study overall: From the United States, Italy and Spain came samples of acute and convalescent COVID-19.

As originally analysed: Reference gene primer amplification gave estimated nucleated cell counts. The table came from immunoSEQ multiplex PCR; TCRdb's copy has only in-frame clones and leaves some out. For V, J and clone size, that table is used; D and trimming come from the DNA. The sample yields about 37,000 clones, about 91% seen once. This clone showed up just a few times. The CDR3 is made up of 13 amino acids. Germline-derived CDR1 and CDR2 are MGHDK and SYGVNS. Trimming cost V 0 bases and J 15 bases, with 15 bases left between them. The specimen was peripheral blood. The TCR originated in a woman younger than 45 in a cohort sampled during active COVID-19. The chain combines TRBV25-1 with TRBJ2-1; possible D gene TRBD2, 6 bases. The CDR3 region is CASSEYKGRELFF. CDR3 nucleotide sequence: TGTGCCAGCAGTGAATATAAAGGGCGGGAACTGTTCTTC.